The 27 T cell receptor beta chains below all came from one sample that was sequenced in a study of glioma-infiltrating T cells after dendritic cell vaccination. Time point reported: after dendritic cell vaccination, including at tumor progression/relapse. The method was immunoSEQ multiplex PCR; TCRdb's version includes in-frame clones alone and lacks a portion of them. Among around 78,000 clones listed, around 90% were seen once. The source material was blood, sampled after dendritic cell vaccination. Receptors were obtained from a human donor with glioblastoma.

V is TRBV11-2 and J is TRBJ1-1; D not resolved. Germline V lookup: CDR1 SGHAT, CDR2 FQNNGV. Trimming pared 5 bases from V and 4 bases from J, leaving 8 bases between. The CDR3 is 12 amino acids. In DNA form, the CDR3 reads TGTGCCAGCAGCGCGCCGGGCACTGAAGCTTTCTTT. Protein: CASSAPGTEAFF.

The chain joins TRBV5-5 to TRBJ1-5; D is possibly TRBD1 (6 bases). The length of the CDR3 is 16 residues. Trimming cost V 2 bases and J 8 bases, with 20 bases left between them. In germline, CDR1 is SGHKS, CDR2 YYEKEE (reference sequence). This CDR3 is CASSFGGLGPGEPQHF. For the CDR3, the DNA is TGTGCCAGCAGCTTCGGGGGGCTGGGGCCCGGGGAGCCCCAGCATTTT.

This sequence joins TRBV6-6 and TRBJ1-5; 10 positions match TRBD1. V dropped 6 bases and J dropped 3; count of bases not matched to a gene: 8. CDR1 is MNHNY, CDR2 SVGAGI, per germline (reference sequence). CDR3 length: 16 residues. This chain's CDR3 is CASSQTGGADNQPQHF. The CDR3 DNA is TGTGCCAGCAGCCAGACAGGGGGCGCGGACAATCAGCCCCAGCATTTT.

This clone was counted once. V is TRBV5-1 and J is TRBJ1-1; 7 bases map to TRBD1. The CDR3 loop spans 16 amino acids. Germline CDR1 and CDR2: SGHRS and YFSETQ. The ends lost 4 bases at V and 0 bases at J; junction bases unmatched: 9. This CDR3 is CASSQDRATLNTEAFF. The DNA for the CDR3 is TGCGCCAGCAGCCAAGACAGGGCGACCCTGAACACTGAAGCTTTCTTT.

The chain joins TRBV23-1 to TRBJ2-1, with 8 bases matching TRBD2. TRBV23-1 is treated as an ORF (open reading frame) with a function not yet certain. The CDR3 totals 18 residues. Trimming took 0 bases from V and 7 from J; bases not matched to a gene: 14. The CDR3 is CASSQSALGTSCTNEQFF. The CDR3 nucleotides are TGCGCCAGCAGTCAATCGGCCCTTGGGACTAGTTGTACGAATGAGCAGTTCTTC.

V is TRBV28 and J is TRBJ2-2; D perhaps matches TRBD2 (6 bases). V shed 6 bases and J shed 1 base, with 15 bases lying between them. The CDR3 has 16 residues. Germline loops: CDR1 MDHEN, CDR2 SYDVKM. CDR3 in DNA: TGTGCCAGCAGGCCTGGGACTGGCTTGAACACCGGGGAGCTGTTTTTT. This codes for CASRPGTGLNTGELFF.

The CDR3 sequence: CASSLRDTNYGYTF. CDR3 DNA sequence: TGCGCCAGCAGCTTGAGGGACACGAACTATGGCTACACCTTC. The chain has TRBV5-1 and TRBJ1-2, with D possibly matching TRBD1 (6 bases). V dropped 1 base and J dropped 2 bases, with 9 bases sitting between them. The CDR3 length is 14 residues. Looked up from germline, CDR1 is SGHRS and CDR2 is YFSETQ.

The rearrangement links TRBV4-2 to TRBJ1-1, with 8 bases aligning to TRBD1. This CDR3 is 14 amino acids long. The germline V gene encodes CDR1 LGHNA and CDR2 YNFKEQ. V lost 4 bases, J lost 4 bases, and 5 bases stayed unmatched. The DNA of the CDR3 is TGTGCCAGCAGCCCTCAGGGGGCGGGCACTGAAGCTTTCTTT. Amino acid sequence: CASSPQGAGTEAFF.

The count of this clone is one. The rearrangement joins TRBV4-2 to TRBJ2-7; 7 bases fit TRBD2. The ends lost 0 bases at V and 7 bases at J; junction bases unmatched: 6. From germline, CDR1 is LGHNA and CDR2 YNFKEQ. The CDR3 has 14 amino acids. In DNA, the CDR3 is TGTGCCAGCAGCCAAGACGGGGGGACGCGGGAGCAGTACTTC. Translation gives CASSQDGGTREQYF.

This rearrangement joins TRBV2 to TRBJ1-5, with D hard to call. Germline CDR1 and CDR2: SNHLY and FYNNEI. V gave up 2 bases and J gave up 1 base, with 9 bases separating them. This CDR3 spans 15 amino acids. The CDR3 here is CASSERVASNQPQHF. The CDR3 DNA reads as TGTGCCAGCAGTGAACGGGTAGCGAGCAATCAGCCCCAGCATTTT.

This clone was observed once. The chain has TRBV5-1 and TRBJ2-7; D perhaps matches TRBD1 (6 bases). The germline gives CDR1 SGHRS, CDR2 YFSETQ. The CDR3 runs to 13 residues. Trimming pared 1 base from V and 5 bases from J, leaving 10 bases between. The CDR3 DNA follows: TGCGCCAGCAGCTTGTCCAGGGGAGACGAGCAGTACTTC. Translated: CASSLSRGDEQYF.

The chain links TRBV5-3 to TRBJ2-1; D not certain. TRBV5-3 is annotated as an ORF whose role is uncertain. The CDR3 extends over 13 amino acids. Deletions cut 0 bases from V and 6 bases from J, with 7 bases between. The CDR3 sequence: CARSLVGSNEQFF. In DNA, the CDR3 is TGTGCCAGAAGCTTGGTGGGCTCCAATGAGCAGTTCTTC.

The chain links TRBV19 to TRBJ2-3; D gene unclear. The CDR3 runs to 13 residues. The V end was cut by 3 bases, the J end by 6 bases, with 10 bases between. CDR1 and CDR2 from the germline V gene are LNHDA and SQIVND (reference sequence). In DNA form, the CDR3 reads TGTGCCAGTAGTATCGGGTGGCTGGATACGCAGTATTTT. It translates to CASSIGWLDTQYF.

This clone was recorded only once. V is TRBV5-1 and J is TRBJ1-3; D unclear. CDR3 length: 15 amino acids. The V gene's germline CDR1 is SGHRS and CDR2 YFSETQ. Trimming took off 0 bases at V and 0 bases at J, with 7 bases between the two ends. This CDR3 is CASSLGGSSGNTIYF. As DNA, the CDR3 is TGCGCCAGCAGCTTGGGCGGGAGCTCTGGAAACACCATATATTTT.

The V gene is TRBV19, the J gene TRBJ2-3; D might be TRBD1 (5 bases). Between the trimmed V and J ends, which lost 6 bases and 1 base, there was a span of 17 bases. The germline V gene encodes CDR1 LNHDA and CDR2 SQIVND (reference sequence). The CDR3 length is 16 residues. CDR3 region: CASRSLSGARTDTQYF. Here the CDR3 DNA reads TGTGCCAGTAGGAGCCTGTCTGGGGCCCGCACAGATACGCAGTATTTT.

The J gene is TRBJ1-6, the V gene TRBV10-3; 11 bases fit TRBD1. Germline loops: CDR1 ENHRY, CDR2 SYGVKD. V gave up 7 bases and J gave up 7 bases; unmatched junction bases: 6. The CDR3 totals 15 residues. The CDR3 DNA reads TGTGCCATCAATCGGGACAGGGGGATAAATTCACCCCTCCACTTT. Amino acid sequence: CAINRDRGINSPLHF.

The CDR3 is CASSYARIGANVLTF. DNA of the CDR3: TGTGCCAGCAGTTATGCGAGGATTGGGGCCAACGTCCTGACTTTC. The gene calls are TRBV6-5 and TRBJ2-6; D is ambiguous. The length of the CDR3 is 15 residues. Deletions cut 3 bases from V and 3 bases from J, with 9 bases between. Germline-derived CDR1 and CDR2 are MNHEY and SVGAGI.

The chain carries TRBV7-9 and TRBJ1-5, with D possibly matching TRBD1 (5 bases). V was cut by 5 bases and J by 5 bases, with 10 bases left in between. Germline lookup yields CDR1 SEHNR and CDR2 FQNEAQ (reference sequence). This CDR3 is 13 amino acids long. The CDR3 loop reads CASSLLRDQPQHF. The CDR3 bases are TGTGCCAGCAGCCTCCTCAGGGATCAGCCCCAGCATTTT.

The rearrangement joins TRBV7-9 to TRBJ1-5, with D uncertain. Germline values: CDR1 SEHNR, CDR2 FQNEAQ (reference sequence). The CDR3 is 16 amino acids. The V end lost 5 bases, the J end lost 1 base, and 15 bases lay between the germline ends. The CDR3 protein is CASSPMRFTSNQPQHF. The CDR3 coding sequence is TGTGCCAGCAGCCCCATGCGGTTTACCAGCAATCAGCCCCAGCATTTT. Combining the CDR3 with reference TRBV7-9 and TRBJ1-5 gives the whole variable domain DTGVSQNPRHKITKRGQNVTFRCDPISEHNRLYWYRQTLGQGPEFLTYFQNEAQLEKSRLLSDRFSAERPKGSFSTLEIQRTEQGDSAMYLCASSPMRFTSNQPQHFGDGTRLSIL.

Here the CDR3 reads CASSLDYGVDTQYF. CDR3 DNA: TGTGCCAGCAGCTTAGATTACGGGGTTGATACGCAGTATTTT. The V call is TRBV11-3, the J call TRBJ2-3, with D possibly matching TRBD2 (5 bases). Germline V gene lookup returns CDR1 SGHNT and CDR2 YENEEA. The CDR3 loop spans 14 amino acids. V was shortened by 0 bases and J by 6 bases, with 10 bases between the two germline ends.

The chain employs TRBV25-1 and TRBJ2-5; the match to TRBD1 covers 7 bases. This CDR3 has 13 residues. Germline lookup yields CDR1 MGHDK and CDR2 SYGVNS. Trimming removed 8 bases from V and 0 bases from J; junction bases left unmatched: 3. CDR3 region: CASRGQYQETQYF. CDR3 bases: TGTGCCAGCCGGGGACAGTACCAAGAGACCCAGTACTTC.

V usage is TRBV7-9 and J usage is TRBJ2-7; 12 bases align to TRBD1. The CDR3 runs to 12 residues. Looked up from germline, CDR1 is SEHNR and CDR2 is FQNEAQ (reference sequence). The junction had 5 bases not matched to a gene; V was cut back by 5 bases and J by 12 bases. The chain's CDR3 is CASSPGTGGAYF. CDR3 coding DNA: TGTGCCAGCAGCCCCGGGACAGGGGGCGCGTACTTC.

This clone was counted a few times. The CDR3 protein is CASSEHLYEPGVTDTQYF. In DNA form, the CDR3 reads TGCGCCAGCAGTGAGCATCTCTACGAGCCAGGGGTAACAGATACGCAGTATTTT. This sequence joins TRBV10-1 and TRBJ2-3; perhaps TRBD1 as D (6 bases). The CDR3 sequence is 18 residues long. The V gene's germline CDR1 is WNHNN and CDR2 SYGVQD (reference sequence). Trimming left V 2 bases short and J 3 bases short, with 21 bases between.

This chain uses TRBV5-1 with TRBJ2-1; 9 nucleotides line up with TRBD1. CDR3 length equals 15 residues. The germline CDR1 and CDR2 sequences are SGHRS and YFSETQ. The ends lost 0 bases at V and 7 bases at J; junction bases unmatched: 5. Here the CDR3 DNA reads TGCGCCAGCAGCTTGGCCGGGACAGGGCAAAATGAGCAGTTCTTC. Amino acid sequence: CASSLAGTGQNEQFF. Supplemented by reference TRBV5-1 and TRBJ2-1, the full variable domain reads KAGVTQTPRYLIKTRGQQVTLSCSPISGHRSVSWYQQTPGQGLQFLFEYFSETQRNKGNFPGRFSGRQFSNSRSEMNVSTLELGDSALYLCASSLAGTGQNEQFFGPGTRLTVL.

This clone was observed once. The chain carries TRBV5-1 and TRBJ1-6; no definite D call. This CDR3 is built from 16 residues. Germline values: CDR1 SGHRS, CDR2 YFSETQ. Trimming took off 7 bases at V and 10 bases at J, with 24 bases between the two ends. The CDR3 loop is CASGMGGDAGGSPLHF. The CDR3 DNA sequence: TGCGCCAGCGGAATGGGTGGAGACGCCGGCGGGTCACCCCTCCACTTT.

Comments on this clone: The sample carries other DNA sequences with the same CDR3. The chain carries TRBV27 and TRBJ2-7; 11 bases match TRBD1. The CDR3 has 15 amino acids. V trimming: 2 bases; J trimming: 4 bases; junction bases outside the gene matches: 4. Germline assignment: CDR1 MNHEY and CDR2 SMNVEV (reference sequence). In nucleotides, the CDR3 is TGTGCCAGCAGTTTACGGGACAGGGGGATTTACGAGCAGTACTTC. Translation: CASSLRDRGIYEQYF.

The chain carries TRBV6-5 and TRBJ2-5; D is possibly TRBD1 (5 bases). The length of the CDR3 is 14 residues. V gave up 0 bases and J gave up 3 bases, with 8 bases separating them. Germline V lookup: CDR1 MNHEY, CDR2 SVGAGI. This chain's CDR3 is CASSYSIQEETQYF. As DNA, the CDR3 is TGTGCCAGCAGTTACTCGATACAGGAAGAGACCCAGTACTTC.